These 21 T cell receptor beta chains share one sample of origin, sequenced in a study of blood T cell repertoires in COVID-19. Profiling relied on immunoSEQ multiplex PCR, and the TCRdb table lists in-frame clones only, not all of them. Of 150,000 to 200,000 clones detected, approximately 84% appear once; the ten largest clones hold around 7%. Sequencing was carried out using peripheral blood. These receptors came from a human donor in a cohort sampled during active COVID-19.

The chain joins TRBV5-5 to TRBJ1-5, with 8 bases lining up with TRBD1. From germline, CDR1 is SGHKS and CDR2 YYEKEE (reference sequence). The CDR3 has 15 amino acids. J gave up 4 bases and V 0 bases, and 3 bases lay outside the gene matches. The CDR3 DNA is TGTGCCAGCAGCTTGGGGGGACAGGAAAATCAGCCCCAGCATTTT. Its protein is CASSLGGQENQPQHF.

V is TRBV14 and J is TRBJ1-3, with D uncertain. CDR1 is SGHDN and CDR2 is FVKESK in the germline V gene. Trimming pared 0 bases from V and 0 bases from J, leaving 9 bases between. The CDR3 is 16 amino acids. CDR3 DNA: TGTGCCAGCAGCCAAGATCTACCAGGCTCTGGAAACACCATATATTTT. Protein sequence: CASSQDLPGSGNTIYF.

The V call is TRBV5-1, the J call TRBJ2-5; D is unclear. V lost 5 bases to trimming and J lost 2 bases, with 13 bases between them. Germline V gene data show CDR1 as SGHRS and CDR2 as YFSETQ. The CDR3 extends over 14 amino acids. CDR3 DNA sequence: TGCGCCAGCAGTCCACCTAGTGTTCAAGAGACCCAGTACTTC. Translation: CASSPPSVQETQYF.

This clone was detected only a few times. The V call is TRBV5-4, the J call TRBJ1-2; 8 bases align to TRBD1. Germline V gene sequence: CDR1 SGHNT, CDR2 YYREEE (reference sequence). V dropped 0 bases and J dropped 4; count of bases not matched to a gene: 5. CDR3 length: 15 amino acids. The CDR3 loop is CASSLETTGGYGYTF. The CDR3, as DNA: TGTGCCAGCAGCTTGGAGACTACAGGGGGCTATGGCTACACCTTC.

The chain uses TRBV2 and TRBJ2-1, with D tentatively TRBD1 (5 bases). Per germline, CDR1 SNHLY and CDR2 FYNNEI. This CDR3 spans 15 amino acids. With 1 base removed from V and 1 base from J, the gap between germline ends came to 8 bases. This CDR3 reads CASSEGQGSYNEQFF. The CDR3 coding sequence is TGTGCCAGCAGTGAAGGCCAGGGATCCTACAATGAGCAGTTCTTC.

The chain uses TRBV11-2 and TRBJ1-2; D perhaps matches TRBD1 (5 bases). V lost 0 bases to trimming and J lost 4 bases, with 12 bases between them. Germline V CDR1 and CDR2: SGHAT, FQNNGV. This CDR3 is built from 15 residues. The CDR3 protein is CASSLDGGVAYGYTF. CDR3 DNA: TGTGCCAGCAGCTTAGACGGGGGAGTAGCCTATGGCTACACCTTC.

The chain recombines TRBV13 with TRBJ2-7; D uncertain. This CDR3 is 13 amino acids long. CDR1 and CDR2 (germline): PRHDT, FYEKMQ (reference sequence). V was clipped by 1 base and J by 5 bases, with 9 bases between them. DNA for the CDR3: TGTGCCAGCAGCTTAGAGGCCGACAACGAGCAGTACTTC. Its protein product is CASSLEADNEQYF.

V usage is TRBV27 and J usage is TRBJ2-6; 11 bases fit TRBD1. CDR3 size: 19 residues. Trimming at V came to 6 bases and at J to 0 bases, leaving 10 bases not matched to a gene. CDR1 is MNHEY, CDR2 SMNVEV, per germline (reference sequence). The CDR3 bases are TGTGCCAGCAGCCCCCTCTGGGACAGGGGGACCTCTGGGGCCAACGTCCTGACTTTC. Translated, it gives CASSPLWDRGTSGANVLTF.

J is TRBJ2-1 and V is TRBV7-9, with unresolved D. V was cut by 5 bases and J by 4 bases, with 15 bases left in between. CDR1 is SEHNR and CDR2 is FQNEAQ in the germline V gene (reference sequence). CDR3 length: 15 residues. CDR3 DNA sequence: TGTGCCAGCAGCGCCGTCGAGAAGATTTACAATGAGCAGTTCTTC. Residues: CASSAVEKIYNEQFF.

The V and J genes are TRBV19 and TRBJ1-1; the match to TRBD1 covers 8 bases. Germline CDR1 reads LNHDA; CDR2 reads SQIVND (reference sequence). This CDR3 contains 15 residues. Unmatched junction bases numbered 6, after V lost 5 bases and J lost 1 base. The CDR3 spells CASSSTGTGNTEAFF. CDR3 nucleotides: TGTGCCAGTAGTTCGACCGGGACAGGGAACACTGAAGCTTTCTTT.

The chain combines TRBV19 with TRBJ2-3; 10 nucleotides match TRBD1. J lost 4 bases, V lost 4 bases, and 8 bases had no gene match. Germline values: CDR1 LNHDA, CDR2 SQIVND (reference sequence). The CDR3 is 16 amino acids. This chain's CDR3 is CASSTSGQGFADTQYF. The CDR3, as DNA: TGTGCCAGTAGTACTTCGGGACAGGGGTTCGCAGATACGCAGTATTTT.

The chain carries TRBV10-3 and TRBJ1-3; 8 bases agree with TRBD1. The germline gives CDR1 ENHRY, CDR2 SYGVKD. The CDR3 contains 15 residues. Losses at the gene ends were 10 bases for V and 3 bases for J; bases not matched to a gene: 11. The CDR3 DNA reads TGTGCCACAGGGGGCCCTGTGGGCGGTGGAAACACCATATATTTT. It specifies CATGGPVGGGNTIYF.

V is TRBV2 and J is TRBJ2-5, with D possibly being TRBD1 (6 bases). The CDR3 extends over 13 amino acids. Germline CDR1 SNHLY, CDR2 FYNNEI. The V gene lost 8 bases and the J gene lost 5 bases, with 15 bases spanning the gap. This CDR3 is CASSQGIKETQYF. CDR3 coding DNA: TGTGCCAGCTCCCAGGGGATTAAGGAGACCCAGTACTTC.

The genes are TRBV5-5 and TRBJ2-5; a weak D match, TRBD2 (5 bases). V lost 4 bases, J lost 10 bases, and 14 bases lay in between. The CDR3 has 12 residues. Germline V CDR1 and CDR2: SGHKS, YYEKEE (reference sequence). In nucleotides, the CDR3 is TGTGCCAGCAGCACGGCTACGGGGAGCCAGTACTTC. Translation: CASSTATGSQYF.

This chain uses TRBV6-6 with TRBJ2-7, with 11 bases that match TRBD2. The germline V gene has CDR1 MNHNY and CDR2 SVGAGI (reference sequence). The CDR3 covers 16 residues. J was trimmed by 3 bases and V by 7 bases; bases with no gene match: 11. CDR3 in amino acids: CASKDGGLAGGYEQYF. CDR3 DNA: TGTGCCAGCAAGGATGGAGGTCTAGCGGGGGGCTACGAGCAGTACTTC.

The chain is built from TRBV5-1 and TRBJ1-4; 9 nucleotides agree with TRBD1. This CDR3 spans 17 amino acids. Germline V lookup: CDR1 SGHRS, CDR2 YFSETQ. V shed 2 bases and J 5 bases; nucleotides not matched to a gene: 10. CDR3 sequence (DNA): TGCGCCAGCAGCTTCCCCCCTATCGGGACAGGGAATGAAAAACTGTTTTTT. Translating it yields CASSFPPIGTGNEKLFF.

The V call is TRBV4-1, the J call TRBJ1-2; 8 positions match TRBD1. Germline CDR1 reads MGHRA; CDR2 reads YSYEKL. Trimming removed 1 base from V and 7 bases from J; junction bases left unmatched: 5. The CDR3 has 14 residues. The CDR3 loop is CASSQAGGEGGYTF. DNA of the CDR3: TGCGCCAGCAGCCAAGCAGGGGGCGAGGGTGGCTACACCTTC.

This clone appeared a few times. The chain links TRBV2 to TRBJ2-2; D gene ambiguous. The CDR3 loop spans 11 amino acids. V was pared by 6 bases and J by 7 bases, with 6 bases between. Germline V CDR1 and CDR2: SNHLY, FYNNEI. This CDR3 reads CASRSVGELFF. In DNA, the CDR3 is TGTGCCAGCAGGTCCGTCGGGGAGCTGTTTTTT.

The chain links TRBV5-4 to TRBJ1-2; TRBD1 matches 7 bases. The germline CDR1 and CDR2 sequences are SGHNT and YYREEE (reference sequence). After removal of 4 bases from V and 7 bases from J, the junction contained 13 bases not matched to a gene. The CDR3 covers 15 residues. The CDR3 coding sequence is TGTGCCAGCAGCCGGCCCGAGACAGGGTCGGGTGGCTACACCTTC. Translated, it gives CASSRPETGSGGYTF.

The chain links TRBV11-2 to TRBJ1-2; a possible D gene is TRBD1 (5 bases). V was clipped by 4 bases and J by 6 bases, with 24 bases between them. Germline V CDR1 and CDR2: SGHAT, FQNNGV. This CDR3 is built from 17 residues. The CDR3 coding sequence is TGTGCCAGCAGCTCCAGTGGGGCCGCGTCATATACGGATGGCTACACCTTC. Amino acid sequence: CASSSSGAASYTDGYTF.

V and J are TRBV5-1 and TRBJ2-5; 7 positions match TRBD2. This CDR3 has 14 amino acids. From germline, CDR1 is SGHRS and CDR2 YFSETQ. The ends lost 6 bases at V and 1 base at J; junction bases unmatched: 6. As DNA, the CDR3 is TGCGCCAGCAACTTCGGGGGGATCCAAGAGACCCAGTACTTC. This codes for CASNFGGIQETQYF.